This T cell receptor beta chain was observed in a study of early T cells in non-severe SARS-CoV-2 infection. Study at large: Whole-blood bulk RNA, unsorted, was sequenced, and chains were unpaired. Broader study findings: CD4 and private specificities were missed by VDJdb matching, which favored anti-spike CD8 responses.

Attachment of unique molecular identifiers was made to individual cDNA molecules. TCRdb re-called the 5' RACE reads through MiXCR, storing one row per CDR3 protein. Of about 63,000 distinct CDR3 sequences listed, over 10% are singletons. V lost 6 bases to trimming and J lost 6 bases; unmatched junction nucleotides: 10. In germline, CDR1 is SQVTM, CDR2 ANQGSEA. The CDR3 contains 14 residues. To note about this clonotype: The antigen is not known.

The rearrangement joins TRBV29-1 to TRBJ2-7, with 11 bases that match TRBD1. The TCR originated in an adult who was a healthcare worker with PCR-confirmed SARS-CoV-2 infection or an uninfected control (not recorded which). Sequences were obtained from whole blood. Here the CDR3 reads CSVKTGTGGSEQYF. The DNA of the CDR3 is TGCAGCGTGAAAACTGGGACAGGGGGTAGCGAGCAGTACTTC.